One and the same sample provided the 8 T cell receptor beta chains below, sequenced in a study of type 1 regulatory T cells (dated by TCRdb to 2020 to 2022). What these receptors recognize is not known. Sequencing relied on an Illumina MiSeq. TCRdb reworked the public reads: Q25 trimming with fastp, MiXCR clone assembly, productive beta chains retained. Entries that share a CDR3 protein sequence are merged under the most common genes and DNA. Within this sample are about 68,000 distinct CDR3 sequences, with about 62% of them counted one time only. 7.6% of the sample is held by the ten biggest clonotypes. The specimen was cultured T cells, either the whole culture or a sorted T cell fraction (not recorded which). The label giving this sample's cell subset or site can be read as: Tr1-enriched cell product generated in vitro against host alloantigens. The receptor set was obtained from a human donor in good health.

This clonotype was observed a single time. V gene TRBV20-1 combines with J gene TRBJ2-7, with unresolved D. The CDR3 consists of 13 residues. The germline gives CDR1 DFQATT, CDR2 SNEGSKA (reference sequence). The V end lost 1 base, the J end lost 2 bases, and 9 bases lay between the germline ends. CDR3 region: CSARGAKAYEQYF. Written as DNA, the CDR3 is TGCAGTGCTAGAGGGGCAAAAGCCTACGAGCAGTACTTC.

As for this clonotype: This is likely a read error, given that the CDR3 carries no conserved phenylalanine or tryptophan at its end. The V gene is TRBV24-1, the J gene TRBJ2-1, with no clear D. Trimming removed 5 bases at V and 8 bases at J, with 15 bases between. Germline V lookup: CDR1 KGHDR, CDR2 SFDVKD. The CDR3 covers 14 residues. CDR3 protein: CATSVVPPGDEQFY. CDR3 DNA: TGTGCCACCAGTGTAGTCCCGCCGGGCGATGAGCAGTTCTAC.

The V call is TRBV11-2, the J call TRBJ1-2; no definite D call. The germline CDR1 and CDR2 sequences are SGHAT and FQNNGV. The CDR3 totals 14 residues. V gave up 6 bases and J gave up 0 bases, with 11 bases separating them. The DNA for the CDR3 is TGTGCCAGCAGACCCGATAGAACTAACTATGGCTACACCTTC. Amino acid sequence: CASRPDRTNYGYTF.

There are a few counts of this clonotype. The chain has TRBV7-9 and TRBJ1-2; 8 bases map to TRBD1. V lost 5 bases, J lost 6 bases, and 5 bases stayed unmatched. This CDR3 spans 13 amino acids. Per germline, CDR1 SEHNR and CDR2 FQNEAQ (reference sequence). The CDR3 sequence: CASSIGQGDGYTF. CDR3 nucleotides: TGTGCCAGCAGCATAGGACAGGGAGATGGCTACACCTTC. Based on the CDR3 plus reference TRBV7-9 and TRBJ1-2, the full variable domain is DTGVSQNPRHKITKRGQNVTFRCDPISEHNRLYWYRQTLGQGPEFLTYFQNEAQLEKSRLLSDRFSAERPKGSFSTLEIQRTEQGDSAMYLCASSIGQGDGYTFGSGTRLTVV.

The V call is TRBV3-1, the J call TRBJ2-4, with 11 bases that match TRBD2. V lost 4 bases and J lost 5; bases outside the gene matches: 7. The CDR3 runs 16 residues. CDR1 and CDR2 (germline): LGHDT, YNNKEL (reference sequence). Here the CDR3 DNA reads TGTGCCAGCAGCCGAACCCCGGGACTAGCGGAAAACATTCAGTACTTC. Translated, it gives CASSRTPGLAENIQYF.

CDR3 sequence: CSALGSASYSNQPQHF. CDR3 in DNA: TGCAGTGCCCTGGGGTCAGCTTCTTATAGCAATCAGCCCCAGCATTTT. This chain joins TRBV20-1 and TRBJ1-5; D is uncertain. The CDR3 runs to 16 residues. Germline-derived CDR1 and CDR2 are DFQATT and SNEGSKA (reference sequence). V lost 6 bases, J lost 0 bases, and 18 bases lay in between.

The V call is TRBV7-9, the J call TRBJ1-2; the D is unclear. Germline V gene lookup returns CDR1 SEHNR and CDR2 FQNEAQ (reference sequence). This CDR3 has 13 residues. The germline V and J ends were trimmed by 1 base and 8 bases, with 11 bases remaining between them. In DNA form, the CDR3 reads TGTGCCAGCAGCTTAGGTGACCTAGGAGGCTACACCTTC. This sequence encodes CASSLGDLGGYTF. Variable domain in full (rest from reference TRBV7-9 and TRBJ1-2): DTGVSQNPRHKITKRGQNVTFRCDPISEHNRLYWYRQTLGQGPEFLTYFQNEAQLEKSRLLSDRFSAERPKGSFSTLEIQRTEQGDSAMYLCASSLGDLGGYTFGSGTRLTVV.

This clonotype turned up a few times. The chain links TRBV20-1 to TRBJ1-5; D may be TRBD1 (5 bases). The germline gives CDR1 DFQATT, CDR2 SNEGSKA (reference sequence). The CDR3 totals 16 residues. Trimming removed 5 bases at V and 4 bases at J, with 21 bases between. CDR3 sequence: CSALWTNAGVNQPQHF. The CDR3 region has the DNA TGCAGTGCTCTTTGGACAAACGCTGGGGTAAATCAGCCCCAGCATTTT.